Given below is one T cell receptor beta chain in context. The junction shows a germline mismatch at one end, possibly a read error. TCRdb re-derived calls from the PCR reads in MiXCR, one entry per CDR3 protein. The data hold a few hundred thousand distinct CDR3 sequences, with 24% observed a single time. Using 10%, 30% or 50% RNA, naive CD8 libraries were derived from around 20,000 to 1,000,000 sorted cells. The entry originates in a study of molecular identifiers for immune sequencing clone quantification. Germline CDR1 and CDR2: GTSNPN and SVGIG (reference sequence). The CDR3 contains 14 residues. Sequencing was done on a sample of naive CD8+ T cells from blood, with Jurkat cell RNA spiked in. Subset described: FACS-sorted CD8+CD4-CCR7+CD45RA+ naive T cells. The chain links TRBV30 to TRBJ2-1, with D perhaps matching TRBD2 (5 bases). The TCR comes from a human donor in good health. Some libraries in this study had Jurkat cell RNA spiked in. This CDR3 is CAWSVSGYYNEQLF. CDR3 DNA sequence: TGTGCCTGGAGTGTGAGCGGATACTACAATGAGCAGCTCTTC.